The 20 T cell receptor beta chains presented below share a single source sample, sequenced in a study of T cell repertoires in cytomegalovirus infection. TCRdb used MiXCR to reprocess the reads, holding one entry per CDR3 protein. The sample has some 43,000 distinct CDR3 sequences, 20% to 25% seen once. These receptors are not linked to any known antigen. The input for sequencing was CD8+ T cells from cultured PBMCs, taken from culture after CMV antigen stimulation. The source is a human donor in good health (CMV status not recorded). Some clones in this sample may be carry-over from other donors' samples.

This chain links TRBV19 with TRBJ1-1; TRBD1 matches 8 bases. J was trimmed by 1 base and V by 3 bases; bases with no gene match: 13. The CDR3 consists of 18 residues. Germline lookup yields CDR1 LNHDA and CDR2 SQIVND (reference sequence). CDR3 loop: CASSIRSSRGQANTEAFF. The DNA for the CDR3 is TGTGCCAGTAGTATCCGTTCCTCGAGGGGACAGGCGAACACTGAAGCTTTCTTT.

This clonotype has a count of ten or more. The chain uses TRBV7-8 and TRBJ2-1; D possibly corresponds to TRBD2 (7 bases). With 1 base removed from V and 8 bases from J, the gap between germline ends came to 18 bases. The germline CDR1 and CDR2 sequences are SGHVS and FQNEAQ. The CDR3 runs 16 residues. CDR3 in amino acids: CASSLEGEGVTYEQFF. Here the CDR3 DNA reads TGTGCCAGCAGCTTAGAGGGGGAGGGAGTTACGTATGAGCAGTTCTTC.

This chain links TRBV7-2 with TRBJ2-1, with D perhaps matching TRBD2 (7 bases). Germline CDR1 SGHTA, CDR2 FQGNSA. V shed 3 bases and J shed 5 bases, with 17 bases lying between them. The CDR3 is 16 residues long. The CDR3 loop reads CASSLGHTLADNEQFF. The CDR3 DNA sequence: TGTGCCAGCAGCTTGGGACACACCCTAGCGGACAATGAGCAGTTCTTC.

In its sample, this clonotype was seen a few times. The chain joins TRBV7-9 to TRBJ2-6, with D perhaps TRBD1 (5 bases). V was trimmed by 3 bases and J by 0 bases, leaving 9 bases between them. There are 16 residues in the CDR3. The V gene's germline CDR1 is SEHNR and CDR2 FQNEAQ (reference sequence). CDR3 sequence reads: CASSLTRGSGANVLTF. The CDR3 bases are TGTGCCAGCAGCTTGACAAGGGGCTCTGGGGCCAACGTCCTGACTTTC. Full variable domain (missing parts from reference TRBV7-9 and TRBJ2-6): DTGVSQNPRHKITKRGQNVTFRCDPISEHNRLYWYRQTLGQGPEFLTYFQNEAQLEKSRLLSDRFSAERPKGSFSTLEIQRTEQGDSAMYLCASSLTRGSGANVLTFGAGSRLTVL.

This clonotype has only a few counts. The chain employs TRBV12-3 or TRBV12-4 and TRBJ2-7, with D unclear. CDR3 length: 15 residues. Trimming cost V 6 bases and J 3 bases, with 18 bases left between them. CDR3 bases: TGTGCCAGCAGCCAGACCCACCTGCCCCGCTACGAGCAGTACTTC. Amino acids: CASSQTHLPRYEQYF.

This chain links TRBV7-2 with TRBJ1-2, with TRBD1 as a possible D gene (5 bases). Germline V gene sequence: CDR1 SGHTA, CDR2 FQGNSA. The length of the CDR3 is 12 residues. The V and J ends lost 5 bases and 7 bases respectively, with 11 bases between them. This CDR3 reads CASSQDIAGYTF. As DNA, the CDR3 is TGTGCCAGCAGCCAGGACATCGCTGGCTACACCTTC. Variable domain in full (rest from reference TRBV7-2 and TRBJ1-2): GAGVSQSPSNKVTEKGKDVELRCDPISGHTALYWYRQSLGQGLEFLIYFQGNSAPDKSGLPSDRFSAERTGGSVSTLTIQRTQQEDSAVYLCASSQDIAGYTFGSGTRLTVV.

There are a few counts of this clonotype. This chain uses TRBV5-5 with TRBJ2-7; TRBD1 agrees at 8 bases. The junction had 13 bases not matched to a gene; V was cut back by 4 bases and J by 4 bases. This CDR3 contains 16 residues. Germline assignment: CDR1 SGHKS and CDR2 YYEKEE (reference sequence). The CDR3 DNA sequence: TGTGCCAGCAGCGCCGAGGGCAGGGGGCGCATTTACGAGCAGTACTTC. Translation gives CASSAEGRGRIYEQYF. Based on the CDR3 plus reference TRBV5-5 and TRBJ2-7, the full variable domain is DAGVTQSPTHLIKTRGQQVTLRCSPISGHKSVSWYQQVLGQGPQFIFQYYEKEERGRGNFPDRFSARQFPNYSSELNVNALLLGDSALYLCASSAEGRGRIYEQYFGPGTRLTVT.

This clonotype was seen more than once but under ten times. The chain uses TRBV7-3 and TRBJ2-2; 7 bases map to TRBD2. Germline V gives CDR1 SGHTA, CDR2 FQGTGA. This CDR3 is built from 15 residues. V dropped 1 base and J dropped 7; count of bases not matched to a gene: 6. This CDR3 reads CASSLNQLAHGELFF. The CDR3 DNA sequence: TGTGCCAGCAGCTTAAATCAACTAGCGCACGGGGAGCTGTTTTTT. The full variable domain, completed using reference TRBV7-3 and TRBJ2-2, is GAGVSQTPSNKVTEKGKYVELRCDPISGHTALYWYRQSLGQGPEFLIYFQGTGAADDSGLPNDRFFAVRPEGSVSTLKIQRTERGDSAVYLCASSLNQLAHGELFFGEGSRLTVL.

This clonotype was found a few times. The genes are TRBV7-8 and TRBJ1-1; D uncertain. V was cut by 4 bases and J by 7 bases, with 13 bases left in between. The CDR3 contains 13 residues. Germline assignment: CDR1 SGHVS and CDR2 FQNEAQ. DNA of the CDR3: TGTGCCAGCAGCTCCTATTCTCCGCTTGAAGCTTTCTTT. It codes for CASSSYSPLEAFF.

The V call is TRBV19, the J call TRBJ2-7; a possible D gene is TRBD1 (5 bases). The CDR3 spans 12 residues. From germline, CDR1 is LNHDA and CDR2 SQIVND (reference sequence). V lost 3 bases to trimming and J lost 7 bases, with 10 bases between them. The CDR3 is CASSIVDNEQYF. The CDR3, as DNA: TGTGCCAGTAGTATCGTGGACAATGAGCAGTACTTC. Combining the CDR3 with reference TRBV19 and TRBJ2-7 gives the whole variable domain DGGITQSPKYLFRKEGQNVTLSCEQNLNHDAMYWYRQDPGQGLRLIYYSQIVNDFQKGDIAEGYSVSREKKESFPLTVTSAQKNPTAFYLCASSIVDNEQYFGPGTRLTVT.

The chain uses TRBV7-6 and TRBJ2-1; D is ambiguous. There are 18 residues in the CDR3. The V gene lost 2 bases and the J gene lost 0 bases, with 17 bases spanning the gap. Germline CDR1 is SGHVS and CDR2 is FNYEAQ. CDR3 DNA sequence: TGTGCCAGCAGCTTATTTCCGTCGGCCCAGAGCTCCTACAATGAGCAGTTCTTC. Amino acid sequence: CASSLFPSAQSSYNEQFF.

This clonotype was found a few times. The chain has TRBV7-9 and TRBJ2-1; 9 bases fit TRBD1. The V gene's germline CDR1 is SEHNR and CDR2 FQNEAQ (reference sequence). The CDR3 contains 15 residues. The V segment lost 2 bases and the J segment 7 bases; nucleotides outside the gene matches: 6. The CDR3 coding sequence is TGTGCCAGCAGCTTACCCGGGACAGGGAAGAATGAGCAGTTCTTC. Encoded protein: CASSLPGTGKNEQFF. Full variable domain (missing parts from reference TRBV7-9 and TRBJ2-1): DTGVSQNPRHKITKRGQNVTFRCDPISEHNRLYWYRQTLGQGPEFLTYFQNEAQLEKSRLLSDRFSAERPKGSFSTLEIQRTEQGDSAMYLCASSLPGTGKNEQFFGPGTRLTVL.

The rearrangement links TRBV7-6 to TRBJ2-1; no reliable D call. The CDR3 spans 13 residues. With 8 bases removed from V and 6 bases from J, the gap between germline ends came to 14 bases. CDR1 and CDR2 from the germline V gene are SGHVS and FNYEAQ. CDR3 sequence: CASPFPGFNEQFF. The CDR3 nucleotides are TGTGCCAGCCCCTTCCCAGGATTCAATGAGCAGTTCTTC.

This clonotype has just a few counts. The V call is TRBV11-2, the J call TRBJ2-1; 7 bases fit TRBD1. The ends lost 5 bases at V and 1 base at J; junction bases unmatched: 5. This CDR3 region has 15 residues. Germline loops: CDR1 SGHAT, CDR2 FQNNGV. As DNA, the CDR3 is TGTGCCAGCAGCACCAGCAGGGGGTCCTACAATGAGCAGTTCTTC. Translated: CASSTSRGSYNEQFF.

Here the CDR3 reads CASSSADSYWYTQYF. DNA of the CDR3: TGTGCCAGCAGCTCGGCGGACTCCTACTGGTATACGCAGTATTTT. The V gene is TRBV7-2, the J gene TRBJ2-3, with D possibly TRBD2 on 5 matching bases. The CDR3 has 15 amino acids. Trimming took off 4 bases at V and 7 bases at J, with 18 bases between the two ends. The germline V gene encodes CDR1 SGHTA and CDR2 FQGNSA.

This clonotype was detected only a few times. The chain carries TRBV7-9 and TRBJ2-1; D is ambiguous. Trimming pared 2 bases from V and 10 bases from J, leaving 12 bases between. The CDR3 is 13 amino acids. The V gene's germline CDR1 is SEHNR and CDR2 FQNEAQ (reference sequence). CDR3 nucleotides: TGTGCCAGCAGCTTAACCCTCGGAGAGGAGCAGTTCTTC. Translating it yields CASSLTLGEEQFF.

The chain recombines TRBV7-9 with TRBJ2-2, with 7 bases matching TRBD2. The CDR3 is 15 amino acids. With 5 bases clipped from V and 7 bases from J, the junction kept 10 bases outside the gene matches. The germline V gene encodes CDR1 SEHNR and CDR2 FQNEAQ (reference sequence). CDR3 sequence (DNA): TGTGCCAGCAGCCCTAGTACTAGCGCCGGCGGGGAGCTGTTTTTT. Translated: CASSPSTSAGGELFF.

In this sample, this clonotype turned up a few times. The chain employs TRBV6-2 or TRBV6-3 and TRBJ1-1; no clear D. V was pared by 7 bases and J by 4 bases, with 10 bases between. The CDR3 covers 12 residues. Per germline, CDR1 MNHEY and CDR2 SVGEGT. The CDR3 DNA follows: TGTGCCAGCAACAGACGCGCCACTGAAGCTTTCTTT. Translated, it gives CASNRRATEAFF.

This clonotype was observed a handful of times. The CDR3 nucleotides are TGTGCCACCAGCAGTCCCGAAGGCACCGGGGAGCTGTTTTTT. Translated: CATSSPEGTGELFF. The chain uses TRBV15 and TRBJ2-2; unclear D gene. Germline loops: CDR1 LNHNV, CDR2 YYDKDF (reference sequence). This CDR3 has 14 amino acids. Trimming removed 3 bases at V and 4 bases at J, with 9 bases between.

This clonotype was seen only a few times. CDR3: CSVEEAGGNQPQHF. The CDR3 DNA sequence: TGCAGCGTTGAGGAGGCCGGTGGCAATCAGCCCCAGCATTTT. V gene TRBV29-1 combines with J gene TRBJ1-5; no definite D call. The CDR3 is 14 amino acids. Trimming left V 3 bases short and J 2 bases short, with 11 bases between. Germline V gene lookup returns CDR1 SQVTM and CDR2 ANQGSEA.